Presented here are 3 T cell receptor beta chains from one specimen sequenced in a study of blood T cell repertoires in COVID-19. Clones were read by immunoSEQ multiplex PCR, and TCRdb kept only the in-frame ones, dropping some. Counted here are fewer than 80,000 clones, around 80% occurring once; the ten biggest clones make up approximately 15%. Sequencing was done on a sample of peripheral blood. The receptor set was obtained from a man aged 55 to 69 with COVID-19, enrolled during active disease.

This rearrangement joins TRBV5-4 to TRBJ2-4, with D possibly being TRBD1 (5 bases). Germline V gives CDR1 SGHNT, CDR2 YYREEE (reference sequence). The V end was cut by 2 bases, the J end by 8 bases, with 14 bases between. The CDR3 is 14 amino acids. CDR3 protein: CASSLGQGKHIQYF. CDR3 in DNA: TGTGCCAGCAGCTTAGGGCAGGGAAAGCACATTCAGTACTTC.

The V and J genes are TRBV15 and TRBJ2-3; perhaps TRBD2 as D (6 bases). Trimming shortened V by 8 bases and J by 0 bases, and 9 bases separated the two germline ends. The CDR3 covers 13 residues. CDR1 LNHNV and CDR2 YYDKDF come from the germline V gene (reference sequence). The CDR3 DNA reads as TGTGCCACCGGAGGGCCGAGCACAGATACGCAGTATTTT. Amino acid sequence: CATGGPSTDTQYF.

This clone occurred once. V usage is TRBV7-9 and J usage is TRBJ2-1, with 7 positions matching TRBD2. The CDR3 sequence is 13 residues long. Losses at the gene ends were 5 bases for V and 4 bases for J; bases not matched to a gene: 2. Germline values: CDR1 SEHNR, CDR2 FQNEAQ (reference sequence). The CDR3 coding sequence is TGTGCCAGCAGCCCCGGGGGGTACAATGAGCAGTTCTTC. Translating gives CASSPGGYNEQFF. Supplemented by reference TRBV7-9 and TRBJ2-1, the full variable domain reads DTGVSQNPRHKITKRGQNVTFRCDPISEHNRLYWYRQTLGQGPEFLTYFQNEAQLEKSRLLSDRFSAERPKGSFSTLEIQRTEQGDSAMYLCASSPGGYNEQFFGPGTRLTVL.